This is a list of T cell receptor beta chains from one sample in a study of T cell responses to AZD1222 COVID-19 vaccine. Sequencing was performed with immunoSEQ multiplex PCR; in TCRdb, only in-frame clones are kept and a portion is missing. The sample holds some 94,000 clones, 70% to 90% seen once. The sequencing used peripheral blood, collected on day 0 of AZD1222 vaccination. Receptors originate from an adult in good health. The CDR3 runs from the conserved cysteine through the conserved F or W. A D gene is named only where the DNA matches it firmly. The size of a clone is reported for some rows only, either as once, few or many, or as a class for expanded clones.

clone_size j_call v_call d_call cdr3_aa cdr3_nt
NA TRBJ1-1 TRBV7-3 NA CASSTSRVGTEAFF TGTGCCAGCAGCACATCCCGAGTCGGCACTGAAGCTTTCTTT
once TRBJ1-4 TRBV19 NA CASQDASRGKLFF TGTGCCAGCCAGGACGCCTCTCGGGGAAAACTGTTTTTT
NA TRBJ2-1 TRBV24-1 TRBD1 CATSDSSSTGSGNEQFF TGTGCCACCAGTGATTCCTCGTCGACAGGGTCTGGCAATGAGCAGTTCTTC
NA TRBJ2-1 TRBV6-4 NA CASSDGLVNEQFF TGTGCCAGCAGTGACGGCCTTGTCAATGAGCAGTTCTTC
once TRBJ1-5 TRBV6-2/TRBV6-3 TRBD1 CASSYYLGQGNQPQHF TGTGCCAGCAGTTACTATTTGGGACAGGGAAATCAGCCCCAGCATTTT
NA TRBJ2-2 TRBV7-2 TRBD1 CASSGDRARTGELFF TGTGCCAGCAGCGGAGACAGGGCGAGGACCGGGGAGCTGTTTTTT
NA TRBJ2-1 TRBV4-1 TRBD2 CASSQEEGRGDLYNEQFF TGCGCCAGCAGCCAAGAAGAGGGTCGGGGGGACCTCTACAATGAGCAGTTCTTC
NA TRBJ1-1 TRBV29-1 NA CSVVGNMNTEAFF TGCAGCGTTGTCGGGAACATGAACACTGAAGCTTTCTTT
NA TRBJ2-1 TRBV19 NA CASSIAGRVIDEQFF TGTGCCAGTAGTATAGCGGGAAGGGTGATCGATGAGCAGTTCTTC
NA TRBJ1-3 TRBV7-8 NA CASSQTGRGNTIYF TGTGCCAGCAGCCAAACAGGGAGAGGAAACACCATATATTTT
NA TRBJ2-2 TRBV24-1 NA CATSGNTGELFF TGTGCCACCAGTGGGAACACCGGGGAGCTGTTTTTT
NA TRBJ1-2 TRBV11-2 NA CASSLDPSGVPYGYTF TGTGCCAGCAGCTTAGATCCCTCTGGAGTCCCTTATGGCTACACCTTC
NA TRBJ1-2 TRBV2 NA CASSGRGNYGYTF TGTGCCAGCAGTGGCAGGGGTAACTATGGCTACACCTTC
NA TRBJ2-1 TRBV19 NA CASSIVGLAPYNEQFF TGTGCCAGTAGTATAGTGGGTCTAGCGCCTTACAATGAGCAGTTCTTC
NA TRBJ2-1 TRBV9 TRBD2 CASSVGGGNNEQFF TGTGCCAGCAGCGTAGGGGGAGGGAACAATGAGCAGTTCTTC
NA TRBJ1-5 TRBV6-5 NA CASSVRGLWQPQHF TGTGCCAGCAGCGTACGGGGCCTGTGGCAGCCCCAGCATTTT
NA TRBJ2-2 TRBV7-3 NA CASSLKRTGELFF TGTGCCAGCAGCTTAAAAAGGACCGGGGAGCTGTTTTTT
NA TRBJ1-5 TRBV7-2 NA CASTALEGKPQHF TGTGCCAGCACCGCCCTCGAGGGTAAGCCCCAGCATTTT
once TRBJ2-4 TRBV6-1 NA CASSEEGVVAGLAKNIQYF TGTGCCAGCAGTGAAGAGGGAGTGGTGGCGGGGTTAGCCAAAAACATTCAGTACTTC
once TRBJ1-1 TRBV6-5 NA CASYRYTNTEAFF TGTGCCAGTTACCGATACACGAACACTGAAGCTTTCTTT
NA TRBJ1-4 TRBV5-5 TRBD1 CASSWTGWREKLFF TGTGCCAGCAGCTGGACAGGGTGGCGGGAAAAACTGTTTTTT
once TRBJ2-5 TRBV2 NA CASTARTQETQYF TGTGCCAGCACTGCCAGGACCCAAGAGACCCAGTACTTC
NA TRBJ2-1 TRBV27 TRBD2 CASSPLLAGGTNEQFF TGTGCCAGCAGTCCCCTACTAGCGGGAGGTACGAATGAGCAGTTCTTC
NA TRBJ1-1 TRBV5-1 NA CASSLEAGRTEAFF TGCGCCAGCAGCTTGGAGGCGGGTAGAACTGAAGCTTTCTTT
NA TRBJ2-5 TRBV6-5 TRBD2 CASSYASGEETQYF TGTGCCAGCAGTTACGCTAGCGGGGAAGAGACCCAGTACTTC
NA TRBJ2-5 TRBV10-1 NA CASSRGEQETQYF TGCGCCAGCAGTCGAGGGGAGCAAGAGACCCAGTACTTC
NA TRBJ1-4 TRBV5-1 NA CASSFQGEGDEKLFF TGCGCCAGCAGCTTTCAAGGGGAGGGGGATGAAAAACTGTTTTTT
NA TRBJ1-3 TRBV30 TRBD1 CAWRGQGARNTIYF TGTGCCTGGAGAGGACAGGGGGCCCGAAACACCATATATTTT
NA TRBJ2-5 TRBV28 TRBD1 CASSFTDRVARGETQYF TGTGCCAGCAGTTTCACCGACAGGGTGGCTAGGGGAGAGACCCAGTACTTC
NA TRBJ1-1 TRBV5-4 TRBD1 CASSGNRGGNTEAFF TGTGCCAGCAGCGGAAACAGGGGAGGGAACACTGAAGCTTTCTTT
NA TRBJ1-2 TRBV18 NA CASSPPTTFSGYYGYTF TGTGCCAGCTCCCCGCCGACCACATTTTCCGGATACTATGGCTACACCTTC
NA TRBJ2-7 TRBV7-2 TRBD2 CASGGAGGRYEQYF TGTGCCAGCGGGGGAGCGGGGGGGCGGTACGAGCAGTACTTC
NA TRBJ1-1 TRBV6-5 NA CASSYSGAMNTEAFF TGTGCCAGCAGTTACTCCGGCGCCATGAACACTGAAGCTTTCTTT